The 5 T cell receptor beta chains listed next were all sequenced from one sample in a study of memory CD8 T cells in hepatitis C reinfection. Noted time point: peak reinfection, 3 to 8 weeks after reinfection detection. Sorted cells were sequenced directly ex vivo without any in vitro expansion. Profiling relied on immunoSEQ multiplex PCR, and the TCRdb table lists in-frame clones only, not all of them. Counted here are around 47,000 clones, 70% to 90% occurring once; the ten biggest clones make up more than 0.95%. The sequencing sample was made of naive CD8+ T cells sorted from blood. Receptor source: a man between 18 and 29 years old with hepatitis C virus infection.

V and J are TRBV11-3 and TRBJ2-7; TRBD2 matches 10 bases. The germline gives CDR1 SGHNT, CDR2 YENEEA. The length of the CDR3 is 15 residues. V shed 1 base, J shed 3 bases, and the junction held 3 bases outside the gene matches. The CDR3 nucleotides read TGTGCCAGCAGCTTAGGAAGCGGGAGGGACTACGAGCAGTACTTC. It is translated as CASSLGSGRDYEQYF. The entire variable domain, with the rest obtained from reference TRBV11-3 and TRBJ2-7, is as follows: EAGVVQSPRYKIIEKKQPVAFWCNPISGHNTLYWYLQNLGQGPELLIRYENEEAVDDSQLPKDRFSAERLKGVDSTLKIQPAELGDSAVYLCASSLGSGRDYEQYFGPGTRLTVT.

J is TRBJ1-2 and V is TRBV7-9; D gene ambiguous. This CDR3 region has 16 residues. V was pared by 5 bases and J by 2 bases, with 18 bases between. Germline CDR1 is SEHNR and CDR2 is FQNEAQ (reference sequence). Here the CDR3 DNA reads TGTGCCAGCAGCCAAGGAGGGCCACGACCGAACTATGGCTACACCTTC. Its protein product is CASSQGGPRPNYGYTF.

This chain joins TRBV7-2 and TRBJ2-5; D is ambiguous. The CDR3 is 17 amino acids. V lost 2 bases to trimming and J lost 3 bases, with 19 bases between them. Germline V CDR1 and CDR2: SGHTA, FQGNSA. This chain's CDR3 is CASSLRPPVAGEETQYF. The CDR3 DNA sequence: TGTGCCAGCAGCTTACGCCCGCCGGTGGCAGGCGAAGAGACCCAGTACTTC.

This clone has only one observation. CDR3 region: CASSYGPGVQETQYF. The CDR3 DNA reads TGTGCCAGCAGTTACGGTCCGGGGGTCCAAGAGACCCAGTACTTC. This rearrangement joins TRBV6-5 to TRBJ2-5, with D possibly matching TRBD2 (6 bases). The CDR3 loop spans 15 amino acids. CDR1 is MNHEY and CDR2 is SVGAGI in the germline V gene. The ends were cut back, 2 bases at V and 1 base at J, with 11 bases in the middle.

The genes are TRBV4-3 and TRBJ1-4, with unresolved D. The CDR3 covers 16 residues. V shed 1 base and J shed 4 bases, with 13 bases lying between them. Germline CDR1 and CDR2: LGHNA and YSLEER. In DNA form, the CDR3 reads TGCGCCAGCAGCCAAGTTTTTCGGGGTTATAATGAAAAACTGTTTTTT. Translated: CASSQVFRGYNEKLFF.